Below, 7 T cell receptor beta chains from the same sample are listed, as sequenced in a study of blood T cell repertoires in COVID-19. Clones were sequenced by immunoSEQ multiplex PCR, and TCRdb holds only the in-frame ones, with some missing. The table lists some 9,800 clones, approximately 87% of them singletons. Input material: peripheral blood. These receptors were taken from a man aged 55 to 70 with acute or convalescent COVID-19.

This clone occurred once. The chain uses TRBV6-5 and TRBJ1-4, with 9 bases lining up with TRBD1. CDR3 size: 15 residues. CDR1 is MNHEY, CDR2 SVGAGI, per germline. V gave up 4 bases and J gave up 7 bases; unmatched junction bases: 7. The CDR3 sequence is CASSSGQGWGEKLFF. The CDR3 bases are TGTGCCAGCAGTTCGGGACAGGGATGGGGTGAAAAACTGTTTTTT.

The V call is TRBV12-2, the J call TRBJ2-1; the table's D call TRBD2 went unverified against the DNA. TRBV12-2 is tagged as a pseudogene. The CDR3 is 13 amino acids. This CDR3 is CASRLTRNNEQFF. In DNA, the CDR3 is TGTGCAAGTCGTCTGACTAGGAACAATGAGCAGTTCTTC.

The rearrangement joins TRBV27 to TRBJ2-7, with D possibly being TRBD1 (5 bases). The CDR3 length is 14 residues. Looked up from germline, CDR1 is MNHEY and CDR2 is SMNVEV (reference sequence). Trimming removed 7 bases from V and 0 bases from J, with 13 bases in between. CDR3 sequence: CASKDWGDSYEQYV. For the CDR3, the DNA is TGTGCCAGCAAAGATTGGGGCGACTCCTACGAGCAGTACGTC.

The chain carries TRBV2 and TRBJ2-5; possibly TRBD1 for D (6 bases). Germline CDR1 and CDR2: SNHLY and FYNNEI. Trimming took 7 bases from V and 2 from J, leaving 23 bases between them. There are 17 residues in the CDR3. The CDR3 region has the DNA TGTGCCAGCAACAACAGGGCCAATGGATATGCTCAAGAGACCCAGTACTTC. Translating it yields CASNNRANGYAQETQYF.

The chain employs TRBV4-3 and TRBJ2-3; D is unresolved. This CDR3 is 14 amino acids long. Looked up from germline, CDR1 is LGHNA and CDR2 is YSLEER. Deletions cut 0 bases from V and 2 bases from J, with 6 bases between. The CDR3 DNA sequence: TGCGCCAGCAGCCAAGAAGCCTACACAGATACGCAGTATTTT. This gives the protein CASSQEAYTDTQYF.

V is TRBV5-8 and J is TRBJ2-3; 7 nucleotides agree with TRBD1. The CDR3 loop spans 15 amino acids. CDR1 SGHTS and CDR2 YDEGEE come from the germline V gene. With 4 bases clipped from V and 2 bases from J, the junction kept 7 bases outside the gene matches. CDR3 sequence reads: CASSRTGIITDTQYF. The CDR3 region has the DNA TGTGCCAGCAGCCGGACAGGCATAATCACAGATACGCAGTATTTT.

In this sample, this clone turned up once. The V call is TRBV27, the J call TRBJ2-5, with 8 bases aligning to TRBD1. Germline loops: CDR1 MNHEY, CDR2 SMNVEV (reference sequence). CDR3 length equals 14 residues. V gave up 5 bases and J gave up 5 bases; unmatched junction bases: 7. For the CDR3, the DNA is TGTGCCAGCAGTCCAGACAGGGGATGGGAGACCCAGTACTTC. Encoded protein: CASSPDRGWETQYF.